This T cell receptor beta chain was recorded in a study of blood T cell repertoires in COVID-19. Whole-study context: Samples representing acute and convalescent COVID-19 were sourced from the United States, Italy and Spain. T cells, B-cell-depleted T cells, or PBMCs supplied cDNA or gDNA.

Turning to this clone: Other DNA sequences in this specimen translate into the identical CDR3.

V lost 0 bases and J lost 0; bases outside the gene matches: 2. The CDR3 is made up of 16 amino acids. Germline CDR1 is SGHRS and CDR2 is YFSETQ. Authors' analysis steps: For nucleated cells, counts were estimated from reference gene primer amplification. The data were produced by immunoSEQ multiplex PCR, yet TCRdb's version contains in-frame clones alone and is incomplete. V, J and clone size are taken as reported in that table, and D and trimming were inferred from the DNA itself. The sample contains about 230,000 clones, around four fifths of which appear only once. The chain has TRBV5-1 and TRBJ2-1; 8 bases map to TRBD2. This TCR derives from a woman aged 70-85 years with active or convalescent COVID-19. The specimen sequenced was peripheral blood. For the CDR3, the DNA is TGCGCCAGCAGCTTGGGCGGGACTAGCTCCTACAATGAGCAGTTCTTC. Amino acids: CASSLGGTSSYNEQFF. Full variable domain (rest looked up from reference TRBV5-1 and TRBJ2-1): KAGVTQTPRYLIKTRGQQVTLSCSPISGHRSVSWYQQTPGQGLQFLFEYFSETQRNKGNFPGRFSGRQFSNSRSEMNVSTLELGDSALYLCASSLGGTSSYNEQFFGPGTRLTVL.